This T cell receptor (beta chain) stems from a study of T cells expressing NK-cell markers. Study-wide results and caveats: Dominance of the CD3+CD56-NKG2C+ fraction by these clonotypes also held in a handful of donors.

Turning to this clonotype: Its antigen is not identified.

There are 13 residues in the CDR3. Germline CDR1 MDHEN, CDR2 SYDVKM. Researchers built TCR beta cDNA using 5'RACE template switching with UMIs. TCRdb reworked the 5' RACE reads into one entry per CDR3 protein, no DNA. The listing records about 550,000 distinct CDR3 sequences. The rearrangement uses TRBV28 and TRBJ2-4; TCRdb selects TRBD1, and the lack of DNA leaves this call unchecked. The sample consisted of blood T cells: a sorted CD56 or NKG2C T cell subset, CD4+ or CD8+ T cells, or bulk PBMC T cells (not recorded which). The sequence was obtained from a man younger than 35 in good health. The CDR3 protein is CATRRSKGDIQYF.